These 14 T cell receptor beta chains were sequenced from one sample in a study of T cells in localized non-small cell lung cancer. Assay: immunoSEQ multiplex PCR; the TCRdb copy retains only in-frame clones and omits some. The table lists around 140,000 clones, roughly 90% of them singletons, with around 1.7% in the top ten. Specimen: peripheral blood, collected before any cancer treatment. The receptors derive from a female donor over 55 with stage I lung adenocarcinoma.

The J gene is TRBJ2-2, the V gene TRBV5-1; the D call may be TRBD1 or TRBD2 (5 bases each). CDR1 is SGHRS and CDR2 is YFSETQ in the germline V gene. The CDR3 spans 15 residues. The V gene lost 3 bases and the J gene lost 3 bases, with 12 bases spanning the gap. The chain's CDR3 is CASSYGTDDTGELFF. The CDR3, as DNA: TGCGCCAGCAGCTACGGGACGGATGACACCGGGGAGCTGTTTTTT.

This clone was observed once. This chain joins TRBV19 and TRBJ2-1; 11 bases are a match to TRBD2. The CDR3 is made up of 15 amino acids. Losses at the gene ends were 3 bases for V and 15 bases for J; bases not matched to a gene: 13. Germline values: CDR1 LNHDA, CDR2 SQIVND (reference sequence). The CDR3 DNA reads TGTGCCAGTAGTATCCTAGCGGGAGGCCAGAACCGGGCGTTCTTC. Translating gives CASSILAGGQNRAFF.

The V and J genes are TRBV27 and TRBJ1-5, with TRBD1 as a possible D gene (5 bases). V lost 8 bases and J lost 2, with 10 bases in between. This CDR3 spans 13 amino acids. Germline V gene data show CDR1 as MNHEY and CDR2 as SMNVEV (reference sequence). The CDR3 DNA is TGTGCCAGCTCGCCGGGGGGCAATCAGCCCCAGCATTTT. This codes for CASSPGGNQPQHF.

The chain recombines TRBV18 with TRBJ2-1; 11 bases align to TRBD2. The length of the CDR3 is 16 residues. Germline V CDR1 and CDR2: KGHSH, LQKENI. With V trimmed by 1 base and J by 4 bases, 3 bases remained unmatched. The CDR3 bases are TGTGCCAGCTCACCACTTAGCGGGAGGGGATACAATGAGCAGTTCTTC. It translates to CASSPLSGRGYNEQFF.

The rearrangement uses TRBV11-2 and TRBJ1-2; 7 bases line up with TRBD1. This CDR3 has 13 amino acids. The V and J ends lost 5 bases and 5 bases, in that order; junction bases with no gene match: 5. In germline, CDR1 is SGHAT, CDR2 FQNNGV. CDR3 DNA: TGTGCCAGCAGCCTCCCAGGGGGGTATGGCTACACCTTC. Translation: CASSLPGGYGYTF.

The chain has TRBV5-1 and TRBJ2-1; D unclear. This CDR3 region has 14 residues. The germline gives CDR1 SGHRS, CDR2 YFSETQ. V shed 4 bases and J shed 5 bases, with 13 bases lying between them. CDR3 DNA: TGCGCCAGCAGCGTGGTAGGCCAGAACAATGAGCAGTTCTTC. Translated: CASSVVGQNNEQFF.

The J gene is TRBJ2-5, the V gene TRBV18, with D maybe TRBD2 (6 bases). Germline CDR1 and CDR2: KGHSH and LQKENI. This CDR3 region has 13 residues. V was pared by 0 bases and J by 4 bases, with 6 bases between. In nucleotides, the CDR3 is TGTGCCAGCTCACCACCTAGCGGAGAGACCCAGTACTTC. Translation: CASSPPSGETQYF.

J is TRBJ2-7 and V is TRBV2, with 7 bases identical to TRBD2. Looked up from germline, CDR1 is SNHLY and CDR2 is FYNNEI. The CDR3 length is 13 residues. Germline trimming cut 6 bases from V and 4 bases from J; bases unmatched to any gene: 6. The CDR3 nucleotides read TGTGCCAGCAGGGGGGGAGGGAGGTACGAGCAGTACTTC. Its translation: CASRGGGRYEQYF.

The chain joins TRBV4-1 to TRBJ2-1; TRBD2 agrees at 10 bases. Trimming took 4 bases from V and 7 from J; bases not matched to a gene: 7. The CDR3 has 15 residues. The germline gives CDR1 MGHRA, CDR2 YSYEKL. CDR3 sequence: CASSPLAGVRNEQFF. In nucleotides, the CDR3 is TGCGCCAGCAGCCCGCTAGCGGGAGTACGGAATGAGCAGTTCTTC.

V usage is TRBV28 and J usage is TRBJ2-6; maybe TRBD2 (6 bases). Germline CDR1 reads MDHEN; CDR2 reads SYDVKM. Trimming stripped 6 bases from V and 4 bases from J, with 13 bases between. The CDR3 contains 15 residues. The CDR3 region has the DNA TGTGCCAGCAGCGATGGGGGGTTAGGGGCCAACGTCCTGACTTTC. Its translation: CASSDGGLGANVLTF.

The V call is TRBV7-9, the J call TRBJ2-1; 12 bases are shared with TRBD2. In germline, CDR1 is SEHNR, CDR2 FQNEAQ (reference sequence). V shed 3 bases and J 7 bases; nucleotides not matched to a gene: 4. The CDR3 sequence is 15 residues long. CDR3 amino acids: CASSFGLAGRNEQFF. The CDR3, as DNA: TGTGCCAGCAGCTTCGGACTAGCGGGACGTAATGAGCAGTTCTTC.

This chain connects TRBV6-5 to TRBJ2-7; perhaps TRBD2 as D (7 bases). Germline CDR1 reads MNHEY; CDR2 reads SVGAGI. This CDR3 region has 11 residues. The V end lost 8 bases, the J end lost 4 bases, and 9 bases lay between the germline ends. CDR3 in amino acids: CASGRGYEQYF. For the CDR3, the DNA is TGTGCCAGCGGGAGGGGGTACGAGCAGTACTTC.

CDR3 DNA sequence: TGCGCCAGCAGCCCACTTATGGGCGGGAGCTACGAGCAGTACTTC. This gives the protein CASSPLMGGSYEQYF. The gene calls are TRBV10-2 and TRBJ2-7, with 7 bases matching TRBD2. Trimming at V came to 6 bases and at J to 3 bases, leaving 11 bases not matched to a gene. Germline V gene data show CDR1 as WSHSY and CDR2 as SAAADI. This CDR3 is 15 amino acids long.

The chain employs TRBV7-9 and TRBJ2-1; tentatively, D is TRBD2 (5 bases). The ends were cut back, 5 bases at V and 3 bases at J, with 8 bases in the middle. Germline assignment: CDR1 SEHNR and CDR2 FQNEAQ (reference sequence). The CDR3 is 13 residues long. CDR3 loop: CASSLGLYNEQFF. In DNA form, the CDR3 reads TGTGCCAGCAGCCTAGGACTCTACAATGAGCAGTTCTTC.